The 17 T cell receptor beta chains reported below all come from one sample, sequenced in a study of T cells in Graves' hyperthyroidism and ophthalmopathy. It was RNA transcripts that yielded the amplified TCR beta CDR3 regions. The primer set for the first-round RT-PCR of the TCR CDR3 was HTBI. Using its own MiXCR run on the multiplex PCR reads, TCRdb lists one record per CDR3 protein. The sample holds roughly 500,000 distinct CDR3 sequences, about 15% seen once. Sample: blood. Receptor source: a woman in her 30s with Graves' ophthalmopathy.

This clonotype was detected many times. The genes are TRBV27 and TRBJ1-1; D unclear. The CDR3 is 13 amino acids. Trimming cost V 8 bases and J 5 bases, with 15 bases left between them. Germline V lookup: CDR1 MNHEY, CDR2 SMNVEV (reference sequence). The CDR3 sequence: CASVGMGRTEAFF. The CDR3 nucleotides are TGTGCCAGCGTGGGAATGGGTAGGACTGAAGCTTTCTTT.

This clonotype was seen repeatedly, ten times or more. V and J are TRBV7-2 and TRBJ1-5, with D possibly being TRBD1 (6 bases). The CDR3 is made up of 14 amino acids. Germline V CDR1 and CDR2: SGHTA, FQGNSA. V was pared by 4 bases and J by 3 bases, with 10 bases between. The DNA of the CDR3 is TGTGCCAGCAGCTCGACAGGAATCAATCAGCCCCAGCATTTT. Protein sequence: CASSSTGINQPQHF.

In its sample, this clonotype was seen a few times. The chain joins TRBV20-1 to TRBJ1-5; D perhaps matches TRBD1 (6 bases). The CDR3 covers 15 residues. Trimming removed 0 bases at V and 6 bases at J, with 15 bases between. The V gene's germline CDR1 is DFQATT and CDR2 SNEGSKA (reference sequence). The chain's CDR3 is CSARESGVPGQPQHF. The DNA for the CDR3 is TGCAGTGCTAGAGAATCAGGGGTACCCGGTCAGCCCCAGCATTTT.

The chain is built from TRBV10-3 and TRBJ2-3, with 9 bases that match TRBD2. Unmatched junction bases numbered 4, after V lost 7 bases and J lost 2 bases. Per germline, CDR1 ENHRY and CDR2 SYGVKD. This CDR3 is built from 14 residues. CDR3 in DNA: TGTGCCATCAACCTAGCGGGAACCACAGATACGCAGTATTTT. Translating gives CAINLAGTTDTQYF.

This chain joins TRBV15 and TRBJ2-7; 14 positions agree with TRBD2. V dropped 3 bases and J dropped 6; count of bases not matched to a gene: 4. The CDR3 covers 15 residues. Germline V lookup: CDR1 LNHNV, CDR2 YYDKDF (reference sequence). CDR3 in amino acids: CATSRGLAGEPEQYF. The CDR3 DNA reads TGTGCCACCAGCAGGGGACTAGCGGGAGAGCCCGAGCAGTACTTC.

The table lists this clonotype with a few counts. The V call is TRBV7-8, the J call TRBJ1-1; no clear D gene. The CDR3 sequence is 14 residues long. Trimming took off 7 bases at V and 5 bases at J, with 17 bases between the two ends. The germline V gene encodes CDR1 SGHVS and CDR2 FQNEAQ. The chain's CDR3 is CASTVRASKTEAFF. CDR3 sequence (DNA): TGTGCCAGCACTGTACGGGCGAGCAAGACTGAAGCTTTCTTT.

This chain connects TRBV12-3 or TRBV12-4 to TRBJ2-5; 7 bases are shared with TRBD1. V shed 5 bases and J 2 bases; nucleotides not matched to a gene: 11. The CDR3 is made up of 16 amino acids. Here the CDR3 reads CASSPRGQDLQETQYF. CDR3 in DNA: TGTGCCAGCAGTCCGAGAGGACAGGACTTACAAGAGACCCAGTACTTC.

This clonotype occurred many times. The V gene is TRBV6-5, the J gene TRBJ2-3; a possible D gene is TRBD1 (6 bases). The CDR3 runs 19 residues. The V end was cut by 0 bases, the J end by 6 bases, with 25 bases between. Germline V gives CDR1 MNHEY, CDR2 SVGAGI. The CDR3 DNA reads as TGTGCCAGCAGTTACTCTGCATCCCCTGAGGGGGTATCTGTGGATACGCAGTATTTT. Amino acids: CASSYSASPEGVSVDTQYF.

This clonotype showed up many times. V usage is TRBV2 and J usage is TRBJ2-5; possibly TRBD2 for D (6 bases). The CDR3 loop spans 13 amino acids. V was trimmed by 4 bases and J by 2 bases, leaving 8 bases between them. CDR1 and CDR2 (germline): SNHLY, FYNNEI. The CDR3 here is CASSGGEQETQYF. CDR3 DNA sequence: TGTGCCAGCAGTGGCGGGGAACAAGAGACCCAGTACTTC.

This clonotype was recorded at least ten times. This chain links TRBV10-3 with TRBJ2-5; 8 positions agree with TRBD2. V lost 0 bases and J lost 4; bases outside the gene matches: 4. CDR3 size: 15 residues. Germline CDR1 and CDR2: ENHRY and SYGVKD. CDR3 region: CAISESSSGRETQYF. CDR3 nucleotide sequence: TGTGCCATCAGTGAGTCGTCGAGCGGGAGAGAGACCCAGTACTTC.

This clonotype was found many times. This rearrangement joins TRBV28 to TRBJ2-3; TRBD2 matches 7 bases. Germline V gives CDR1 MDHEN, CDR2 SYDVKM. J lost 3 bases, V lost 6 bases, and 6 bases had no gene match. The CDR3 runs 14 residues. CDR3 nucleotides: TGTGCCAGCAGGCGGGAGACCCTAACAGATACGCAGTATTTT. Its protein product is CASRRETLTDTQYF.

This clonotype was observed a few times. V gene TRBV9 combines with J gene TRBJ2-3, with D possibly matching TRBD2 (6 bases). CDR1 and CDR2 from the germline V gene are SGDLS and YYNGEE. V dropped 0 bases and J dropped 0 bases, with 14 bases sitting between them. CDR3 length: 17 residues. The CDR3, as DNA: TGTGCCAGCAGCGTAGAGGTCCGGGACTGGAGCACAGATACGCAGTATTTT. The encoded protein is CASSVEVRDWSTDTQYF.

This chain joins TRBV20-1 and TRBJ2-3; 11 bases line up with TRBD2. After removal of 5 bases from V and 2 bases from J, the junction contained 6 bases not matched to a gene. The V gene's germline CDR1 is DFQATT and CDR2 SNEGSKA (reference sequence). This CDR3 comprises 15 residues. CDR3 sequence (DNA): TGCAGTGCTCGACCTAGCGGGAGGTACACAGATACGCAGTATTTT. Protein sequence: CSARPSGRYTDTQYF.

This clonotype was seen a handful of times. The V call is TRBV27, the J call TRBJ2-7, with TRBD1 as a possible D gene (6 bases). CDR1 and CDR2 from the germline V gene are MNHEY and SMNVEV (reference sequence). Trimming stripped 5 bases from V and 2 bases from J, with 13 bases between. This CDR3 comprises 14 residues. The CDR3 region has the DNA TGTGCCAGCAGTCCGACAGGAGTGGCCTACGAGCAGTACTTC. Protein: CASSPTGVAYEQYF.

Ten or more counts support this clonotype. The gene calls are TRBV6-1 and TRBJ1-2, with TRBD1 identical over 8 bases. The CDR3 covers 16 residues. J was trimmed by 6 bases and V by 1 base; bases with no gene match: 10. Germline CDR1 MNHNS, CDR2 SASEGT. The CDR3 sequence is CASSEEIGQGGNGYTF. For the CDR3, the DNA is TGTGCCAGCAGTGAAGAGATTGGACAGGGCGGGAATGGCTACACCTTC.

This clonotype was picked up a small number of times. This chain joins TRBV20-1 and TRBJ2-6; D is undetermined. CDR1 DFQATT and CDR2 SNEGSKA come from the germline V gene (reference sequence). V dropped 5 bases and J dropped 2 bases, with 19 bases sitting between them. This CDR3 has 17 residues. CDR3 region: CSAARTETRTGANVLTF. CDR3 bases: TGCAGTGCTGCTCGGACCGAGACAAGGACTGGGGCCAACGTCCTGACTTTC.

Ten or more counts support this clonotype. J is TRBJ2-3 and V is TRBV6-5; TRBD2 matches at 13 bases. Germline CDR1 reads MNHEY; CDR2 reads SVGAGI. The CDR3 totals 18 residues. V was pared by 2 bases and J by 6 bases, with 11 bases of the junction left unmatched. The CDR3 DNA follows: TGTGCCAGCAGTTACGAAGTTATTGGACTAGCGGGAGTGGATACGCAGTATTTT. Translated: CASSYEVIGLAGVDTQYF.